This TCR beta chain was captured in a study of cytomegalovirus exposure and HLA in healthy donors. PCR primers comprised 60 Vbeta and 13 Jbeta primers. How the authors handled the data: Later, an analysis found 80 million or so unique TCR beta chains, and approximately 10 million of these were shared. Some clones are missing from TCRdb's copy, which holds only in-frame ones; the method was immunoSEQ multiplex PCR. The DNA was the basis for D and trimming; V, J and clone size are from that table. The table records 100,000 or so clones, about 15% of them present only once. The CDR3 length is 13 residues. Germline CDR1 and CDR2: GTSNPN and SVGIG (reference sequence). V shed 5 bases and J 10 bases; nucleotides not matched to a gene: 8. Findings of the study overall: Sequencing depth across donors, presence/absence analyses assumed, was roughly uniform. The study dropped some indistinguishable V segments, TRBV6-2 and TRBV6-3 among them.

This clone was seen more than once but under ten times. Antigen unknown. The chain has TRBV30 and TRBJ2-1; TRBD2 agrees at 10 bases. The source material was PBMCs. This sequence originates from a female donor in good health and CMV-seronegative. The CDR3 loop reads CAWELAGVGEQFF. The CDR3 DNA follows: TGTGCCTGGGAGCTAGCGGGAGTCGGGGAGCAGTTCTTC.